This entry concerns a single T cell receptor (beta chain). What it binds is not known. Template: tumor biopsy or peripheral blood genomic DNA, roughly 616-6,500 ng per sample. This sample is part of a study of T cells in tumors after PD-1 blockade. Study-level background: Some patients also took daily vismodegib 150 mg during anti-PD-1 treatment. Study conclusions and caveats: Blood contained about 43% of the tumor's TCR clonotypes.

This table comes from immunoSEQ multiplex PCR, and its TCRdb copy is limited to in-frame clones, with some not included. This table has 11,000 to 15,000 clones, around four fifths appearing once. The CDR3 has 19 amino acids. The clonotype was recovered from a human donor with basal cell carcinoma. This material consisted of PBMCs, taken after anti-PD-1 treatment. V and J are TRBV21-1 and TRBJ1-3. TRBV21-1 constitutes a pseudogene. In DNA form, the CDR3 reads TGTGCCAGCAGCAAAGATGTAGCAGCTCAAAGGTCCTCTGGAAACACCATATATTTT. Translating it yields CASSKDVAAQRSSGNTIYF.